Shown below are 21 T cell receptor beta chains from a single sample sequenced in a study of immune reconstitution after stem cell transplant in scleroderma. TCRdb called the RT-PCR reads again in MiXCR, with one record for every CDR3 protein. The top ten clones hold around a third of a sample with some 730 distinct CDR3 sequences, approximately 8.5% of them seen once. The sample was acquired before or after autologous hematopoietic stem cell transplantation (not recorded which). These receptors were obtained from a male donor with systemic sclerosis.

This clonotype is deemed medium-sized. This chain uses TRBV5-1 with TRBJ1-2; D perhaps matches TRBD1 (6 bases). V lost 5 bases, J lost 3 bases, and 20 bases lay in between. Per germline, CDR1 SGHRS and CDR2 YFSETQ. The CDR3 runs to 16 residues. CDR3 protein: CASSPTLQGRDYGYTF. CDR3 DNA: TGCGCCAGCAGTCCTACCCTACAGGGAAGGGACTATGGCTACACCTTC. The whole variable domain, remainder taken from reference TRBV5-1 and TRBJ1-2, is KAGVTQTPRYLIKTRGQQVTLSCSPISGHRSVSWYQQTPGQGLQFLFEYFSETQRNKGNFPGRFSGRQFSNSRSEMNVSTLELGDSALYLCASSPTLQGRDYGYTFGSGTRLTVV.

This clonotype counts as medium-sized. The CDR3 sequence is CASSIGTFSYEQYF. The CDR3, as DNA: TGTGCCAGTAGTATCGGGACATTCTCCTACGAGCAGTACTTC. This chain connects TRBV19 to TRBJ2-7, with D possibly being TRBD1 (6 bases). The CDR3 sequence is 14 residues long. Germline V gene data show CDR1 as LNHDA and CDR2 as SQIVND (reference sequence). V lost 3 bases and J 0 bases, leaving 9 bases between the germline ends.

The V and J genes are TRBV5-1 and TRBJ2-1; 7 bases agree with TRBD1. After removal of 7 bases from V and 1 base from J, the junction contained 8 bases not matched to a gene. The CDR3 totals 15 residues. Germline V gene sequence: CDR1 SGHRS, CDR2 YFSETQ. The CDR3 nucleotides read TGCGCCAGCGAACTGCAGGGGGTATCCTACAATGAGCAGTTCTTC. Its translation: CASELQGVSYNEQFF.

In this sample, this clonotype is medium-sized. The rearrangement uses TRBV27 and TRBJ1-2; tentative D call: TRBD1 (5 bases). From germline, CDR1 is MNHEY and CDR2 SMNVEV (reference sequence). V was pared by 7 bases and J by 5 bases, with 23 bases between. The CDR3 runs to 16 residues. The CDR3 protein is CASKRGSGREGYGYTF. In nucleotides, the CDR3 is TGTGCCAGCAAAAGGGGATCGGGCAGGGAGGGTTATGGCTACACCTTC.

In nucleotides, the CDR3 is TGCAGTGCACCGGGACAGGGACAGCCCCAGCATTTT. Translation gives CSAPGQGQPQHF. The V and J genes are TRBV20-1 and TRBJ1-5; 9 positions agree with TRBD1. CDR1 DFQATT and CDR2 SNEGSKA come from the germline V gene (reference sequence). The CDR3 extends over 12 amino acids. Losses at the gene ends were 6 bases for V and 7 bases for J; bases not matched to a gene: 4.

This clonotype is large within its sample. The V and J genes are TRBV6-2 or TRBV6-3 and TRBJ2-5; no clear D. Trimming took off 6 bases at V and 3 bases at J, with 17 bases between the two ends. Germline CDR1 MNHEY, CDR2 SVGEGT. This CDR3 contains 15 residues. DNA for the CDR3: TGTGCCAGCAGCCAGATACCCCCGCCCGAAGAGACCCAGTACTTC. Encoded protein: CASSQIPPPEETQYF.

On this clonotype: A clone one base away is much larger, so this may be a read error. The chain employs TRBV6-6 and TRBJ2-7; D gene unclear. CDR3 length equals 12 residues. The V gene's germline CDR1 is MNHNY and CDR2 SVGAGI (reference sequence). CDR3 coding DNA: TGTGCCGGCAGTTATGTCCTCTACGAGCAGTACTTC. This gives the protein CAGSYVLYEQYF.

This clonotype is medium-sized in the sample. This chain joins TRBV29-1 and TRBJ2-7, with D perhaps TRBD2 (8 bases). The length of the CDR3 is 16 residues. The V and J ends lost 7 bases and 0 bases respectively, with 22 bases between them. Germline CDR1 is SQVTM and CDR2 is ANQGSEA. The CDR3 nucleotides are TGCAGCGCTCGGGAGGGGGCGAGCGTAAGCTCCTACGAGCAGTACTTC. Residues: CSAREGASVSSYEQYF.

By sample share, this clonotype is large (0.1 to 1%). The chain uses TRBV7-2 and TRBJ1-5; 7 bases align to TRBD1. V lost 4 bases, J lost 1 base, and 7 bases stayed unmatched. Germline-derived CDR1 and CDR2 are SGHTA and FQGNSA. The CDR3 loop spans 16 amino acids. The CDR3 sequence is CASSSQGWYSNQPQHF. The CDR3 DNA follows: TGTGCCAGCAGCTCACAGGGGTGGTACAGCAATCAGCCCCAGCATTTT. Complete variable domain (other parts from reference TRBV7-2 and TRBJ1-5): GAGVSQSPSNKVTEKGKDVELRCDPISGHTALYWYRQSLGQGLEFLIYFQGNSAPDKSGLPSDRFSAERTGGSVSTLTIQRTQQEDSAVYLCASSSQGWYSNQPQHFGDGTRLSIL.

This clonotype is medium-sized by share. The V call is TRBV15, the J call TRBJ2-2; a possible D gene is TRBD1 (5 bases). V gave up 0 bases and J gave up 5 bases, with 10 bases separating them. The germline CDR1 and CDR2 sequences are LNHNV and YYDKDF (reference sequence). The CDR3 sequence is 15 residues long. The CDR3 DNA sequence: TGTGCCACCAGCAGAGATTCCAGGGAAACCGGGGAGCTGTTTTTT. It yields the protein CATSRDSRETGELFF.

This clonotype is large within its sample. The CDR3 protein is CASAGGPNEKLFF. The CDR3 bases are TGTGCCAGTGCCGGGGGGCCTAATGAAAAACTGTTTTTT. This chain joins TRBV7-3 and TRBJ1-4, with D perhaps matching TRBD1 (6 bases). Germline CDR1 and CDR2: SGHTA and FQGTGA. CDR3 length: 13 amino acids. The germline V and J ends were trimmed by 9 bases and 3 bases, with 11 bases remaining between them.

J is TRBJ2-5 and V is TRBV27; the D gene is possibly TRBD2 (6 bases). V shed 6 bases and J shed 2 bases, with 13 bases lying between them. CDR1 is MNHEY and CDR2 is SMNVEV in the germline V gene (reference sequence). The CDR3 sequence is 14 residues long. In DNA form, the CDR3 reads TGTGCCAGCAGCCGGAGGGGCGGGCAAGAGACCCAGTACTTC. It codes for CASSRRGGQETQYF.

The genes are TRBV5-1 and TRBJ2-7; D is perhaps TRBD1 (5 bases). Germline CDR1 and CDR2: SGHRS and YFSETQ. Between the trimmed V and J ends, which lost 0 bases and 6 bases, there was a span of 16 bases. The CDR3 extends over 15 amino acids. CDR3 amino acids: CASSLGQGETVEQYF. CDR3 nucleotide sequence: TGCGCCAGCAGCTTGGGGCAGGGCGAGACAGTCGAGCAGTACTTC.

This sequence joins TRBV13 and TRBJ2-5; D call uncertain. CDR3 length: 15 amino acids. The V gene's germline CDR1 is PRHDT and CDR2 FYEKMQ (reference sequence). V dropped 4 bases and J dropped 2 bases, with 14 bases sitting between them. This CDR3 is CASSSWAALQETQYF. CDR3 DNA sequence: TGTGCCAGCAGCTCCTGGGCGGCGCTACAAGAGACCCAGTACTTC.

By proportion, this clonotype is large (0.1 to 1%). The chain carries TRBV6-1 and TRBJ2-3, with a weak D call TRBD1 (6 bases). The V end lost 6 bases, the J end lost 1 base, and 20 bases lay between the germline ends. There are 17 residues in the CDR3. The germline V gene encodes CDR1 MNHNS and CDR2 SASEGT. CDR3 sequence (DNA): TGTGCCAGCAGCCCGACCCTTACAGGGAGCGGCACAGATACGCAGTATTTT. It is translated as CASSPTLTGSGTDTQYF.

By proportion, this clonotype is large. The rearrangement uses TRBV5-5 and TRBJ1-1; 9 bases match TRBD1. CDR1 SGHKS and CDR2 YYEKEE come from the germline V gene (reference sequence). The CDR3 runs to 14 residues. V was clipped by 3 bases and J by 4 bases; unmatched bases: 4. CDR3 in DNA: TGTGCCAGCAGCTACTTGACAGGGGGCACTGAAGCTTTCTTT. Translating gives CASSYLTGGTEAFF. Using reference TRBV5-5 and TRBJ1-1 for the parts outside the CDR3, the full variable domain is DAGVTQSPTHLIKTRGQQVTLRCSPISGHKSVSWYQQVLGQGPQFIFQYYEKEERGRGNFPDRFSARQFPNYSSELNVNALLLGDSALYLCASSYLTGGTEAFFGQGTRLTVV.

This clonotype qualifies as large (0.1 to 1%). The gene calls are TRBV7-2 and TRBJ1-2, with a weak D call TRBD1 (5 bases). The CDR3 consists of 15 residues. V lost 2 bases and J 3 bases, leaving 13 bases between the germline ends. Germline values: CDR1 SGHTA, CDR2 FQGNSA. In nucleotides, the CDR3 is TGTGCCAGCAGCTTATTCGGGGACGTGCACTATGGCTACACCTTC. It specifies CASSLFGDVHYGYTF.

The table lists this clonotype with a count of one. This chain uses TRBV25-1 with TRBJ2-2; TRBD1 matches at 9 bases. Per the germline V gene, CDR1 is MGHDK and CDR2 is SYGVNS. V lost 4 bases to trimming and J lost 8 bases; unmatched junction nucleotides: 5. The length of the CDR3 is 14 residues. The CDR3 reads CASSAGTGTGELFF. The CDR3 DNA reads TGTGCCAGCAGTGCCGGGACAGGGACGGGGGAGCTGTTTTTT.

In its sample, this clonotype ranks as medium-sized. The V call is TRBV7-2, the J call TRBJ2-7; TRBD2 is a possible D gene (5 bases). The CDR3 is 15 amino acids. The V end was cut by 6 bases, the J end by 3 bases, with 18 bases between. Germline V CDR1 and CDR2: SGHTA, FQGNSA. CDR3 loop: CASSSTRGRLYEQYF. CDR3 sequence (DNA): TGTGCCAGCAGTTCCACTAGAGGCAGACTCTACGAGCAGTACTTC.

This clonotype qualifies as medium-sized. The chain is built from TRBV4-2 and TRBJ2-3; D is possibly TRBD1 (6 bases). This CDR3 is built from 17 residues. CDR1 is LGHNA and CDR2 is YNFKEQ in the germline V gene. Trimming removed 0 bases from V and 4 bases from J, with 17 bases in between. CDR3 sequence reads: CASSQDGTHRASDTQYF. The CDR3, as DNA: TGTGCCAGCAGCCAAGATGGCACACACAGGGCGTCAGATACGCAGTATTTT.

Comment on this clonotype: A read error may produce the germline difference seen at one junction end. The chain employs TRBV5-1 and TRBJ2-7; maybe TRBD1 (5 bases). The CDR3 length is 13 residues. The germline V gene has CDR1 SGHRS and CDR2 YFSETQ. This CDR3 is CASSLSGPYEQYF. In DNA, the CDR3 is TGCGCCAGCAGCTTGTCAGGGCCCTACGAGCAGTATTTC.